This passage covers 20 T cell receptor beta chains from one sample sequenced in a study of blood T cell repertoires in COVID-19. Measured with immunoSEQ multiplex PCR; TCRdb has only the in-frame clones, and not every one. The data contain approximately 180,000 clones, 89% of them singletons. The sample comprised PBMCs or T cells enriched from blood (not recorded which). These receptors all stem from a woman aged 40 to 49 with acute COVID-19.

The chain links TRBV4-1 to TRBJ2-1; TRBD2 aligns across 11 bases. Germline assignment: CDR1 MGHRA and CDR2 YSYEKL. This CDR3 has 16 residues. The V segment lost 0 bases and the J segment 3 bases; nucleotides outside the gene matches: 1. The CDR3 DNA sequence: TGCGCCAGCAGCCAAGAGACTAGCGGGGTCTACAATGAGCAGTTCTTC. Protein product: CASSQETSGVYNEQFF.

The V call is TRBV18, the J call TRBJ2-6; TRBD1 matches 9 bases. Germline CDR1 KGHSH, CDR2 LQKENI. The trim removed 5 bases at V and 0 bases at J, leaving 5 bases unmatched. CDR3 length equals 17 residues. The CDR3 sequence: CASSTRTGASGANVLTF. The CDR3 nucleotides read TGTGCCAGCTCAACCCGGACAGGGGCCTCTGGGGCCAACGTCCTGACTTTC.

J is TRBJ2-3 and V is TRBV2; 8 bases map to TRBD1. The CDR3 is made up of 16 amino acids. The V and J ends lost 0 bases and 6 bases, in that order; junction bases with no gene match: 8. The V gene's germline CDR1 is SNHLY and CDR2 FYNNEI. CDR3 nucleotide sequence: TGTGCCAGCAGTGAAGCGCTTCCAGGGGGCGGGGATACGCAGTATTTT. The encoded protein is CASSEALPGGGDTQYF.

The genes are TRBV6-5 and TRBJ2-1; TRBD1 agrees at 7 bases. The V segment lost 6 bases and the J segment 10 bases; nucleotides outside the gene matches: 3. Germline lookup yields CDR1 MNHEY and CDR2 SVGAGI. There are 11 residues in the CDR3. CDR3 region: CASSRDREQFF. CDR3 in DNA: TGTGCCAGCAGCCGGGACAGAGAGCAGTTCTTC.

This clone turned up a few times. Other DNA sequences in the sample encode the same CDR3. This chain connects TRBV19 to TRBJ1-1, with no clear D. From germline, CDR1 is LNHDA and CDR2 SQIVND (reference sequence). This CDR3 comprises 13 residues. V shed 4 bases and J shed 0 bases, with 6 bases lying between them. CDR3 amino acids: CASSSGLNTEAFF. CDR3 nucleotides: TGTGCCAGTAGTAGCGGCCTGAACACTGAAGCTTTCTTT.

The chain recombines TRBV12-3 or TRBV12-4 with TRBJ1-3; unclear D gene. The CDR3 is made up of 13 amino acids. Deletions cut 6 bases from V and 0 bases from J, with 6 bases between. The CDR3 here is CASSDYSGNTIYF. The CDR3 DNA reads TGTGCCAGCAGCGACTACTCTGGAAACACCATATATTTT.

The chain links TRBV18 to TRBJ2-7, with a tentative D call TRBD1 (7 bases). The CDR3 loop spans 17 amino acids. Germline V lookup: CDR1 KGHSH, CDR2 LQKENI. The V and J ends lost 3 bases and 2 bases respectively, with 20 bases between them. This chain's CDR3 is CASSPRQGGYLAYEQYF. The DNA of the CDR3 is TGTGCCAGCTCACCCCGGCAGGGGGGATACTTGGCCTACGAGCAGTACTTC.

This clone was recorded once. CDR3 sequence (DNA): TGCGCCAGCAGCCAAGATCTCGGGGGGGAGCGACCCTACGAGCAGTACTTC. Protein sequence: CASSQDLGGERPYEQYF. J is TRBJ2-7 and V is TRBV4-3, with 8 bases fitting TRBD2. Unmatched junction bases numbered 9, after V lost 0 bases and J lost 2 bases. Germline V CDR1 and CDR2: LGHNA, YSLEER. The CDR3 consists of 17 residues.

The V gene is TRBV5-8, the J gene TRBJ1-1; tentative D call: TRBD1 (5 bases). Germline V gives CDR1 SGHTS, CDR2 YDEGEE. V gave up 2 bases and J gave up 8 bases, with 19 bases separating them. The CDR3 is 15 amino acids. This CDR3 reads CASSFQAGTIPEAFF. Written as DNA, the CDR3 is TGTGCCAGCAGCTTTCAGGCAGGGACTATTCCGGAAGCTTTCTTT.

The V gene is TRBV18, the J gene TRBJ2-5, with a possible D match to TRBD1 (5 bases). Germline CDR1 KGHSH, CDR2 LQKENI. Deletions cut 3 bases from V and 6 bases from J, with 11 bases between. This CDR3 comprises 13 residues. The CDR3 protein is CASSPQGTKTQYF. For the CDR3, the DNA is TGTGCCAGCTCACCGCAGGGAACAAAGACCCAGTACTTC.

CDR3 protein: CASSLESNGVYEQYF. CDR3 sequence (DNA): TGTGCCAGCAGCTTAGAATCGAACGGAGTCTACGAGCAGTACTTC. The chain recombines TRBV7-6 with TRBJ2-7; no firm D call. The CDR3 has 15 residues. CDR1 is SGHVS, CDR2 FNYEAQ, per germline. V was pared by 1 base and J by 3 bases, with 13 bases between.

In DNA, the CDR3 is TGCGCCAGCAGCTTGACCGGACTAGCAGACAATGAGCAGTTCTTC. Translated, it gives CASSLTGLADNEQFF. This chain connects TRBV5-1 to TRBJ2-1, with 8 bases lining up with TRBD2. The CDR3 loop spans 15 amino acids. The ends lost 1 base at V and 5 bases at J; junction bases unmatched: 5. Germline lookup yields CDR1 SGHRS and CDR2 YFSETQ.

This clone was recorded a few times. The chain employs TRBV6-6 and TRBJ2-5, with 10 bases aligning to TRBD2. The junction had 8 bases not matched to a gene; V was cut back by 4 bases and J by 3 bases. Germline V lookup: CDR1 MNHNY, CDR2 SVGAGI (reference sequence). The CDR3 covers 16 residues. CDR3 nucleotide sequence: TGTGCCAGCAGTTTGCCGACCCTAGCGGGGGAAGAGACCCAGTACTTC. Translation gives CASSLPTLAGEETQYF.

Here the CDR3 DNA reads TGCGCCAAAATCAACCGGGACTCCATTAGGTGGACCCAGTACTTC. It is translated as CAKINRDSIRWTQYF. V is TRBV5-1 and J is TRBJ2-5; the D gene is possibly TRBD2 (6 bases). V gave up 9 bases and J gave up 7 bases, with 25 bases separating them. This CDR3 is built from 15 residues. Germline V gene lookup returns CDR1 SGHRS and CDR2 YFSETQ.

The chain recombines TRBV6-5 with TRBJ1-1, with 10 bases aligning to TRBD1. In germline, CDR1 is MNHEY, CDR2 SVGAGI. The CDR3 is made up of 15 amino acids. V trimming: 6 bases; J trimming: 5 bases; junction bases outside the gene matches: 9. The CDR3 protein is CASRPRQGARTEAFF. Here the CDR3 DNA reads TGTGCCAGCAGACCACGACAGGGGGCGCGGACTGAAGCTTTCTTT.

The V gene is TRBV20-1, the J gene TRBJ2-1; 8 bases match TRBD1. Germline V lookup: CDR1 DFQATT, CDR2 SNEGSKA (reference sequence). Unmatched junction bases numbered 4, after V lost 5 bases and J lost 10 bases. The CDR3 runs 11 residues. The CDR3 reads CSAQGAHEQFF. The CDR3 DNA reads as TGCAGTGCTCAGGGGGCGCACGAGCAGTTCTTC.

The chain is built from TRBV5-1 and TRBJ1-1, with D possibly matching TRBD1 (5 bases). The CDR3 runs to 15 residues. Germline lookup yields CDR1 SGHRS and CDR2 YFSETQ. The V gene lost 4 bases and the J gene lost 2 bases, with 15 bases spanning the gap. The CDR3 region is CASSTSQQVNTEAFF. The CDR3 DNA reads TGCGCCAGCAGCACCTCCCAACAGGTCAACACTGAAGCTTTCTTT.

This clone was picked up one time. The genes are TRBV6-4 and TRBJ2-3, with 10 bases lining up with TRBD2. This CDR3 contains 15 residues. The J segment lost 6 bases and the V segment lost 5 bases, leaving 8 bases of the junction unmatched. Germline CDR1 MRHNA, CDR2 SNTAGT. The CDR3 DNA follows: TGTGCCAGCAGTATTGAAGCGGGGGGGCCCGATACGCAGTATTTT. Protein sequence: CASSIEAGGPDTQYF.

The gene calls are TRBV6-2 or TRBV6-3 and TRBJ2-5, with 10 bases matching TRBD1. The length of the CDR3 is 15 residues. CDR1 is MNHEY, CDR2 SVGEGT, per germline. After removal of 2 bases from V and 4 bases from J, the junction contained 4 bases not matched to a gene. The CDR3 region has the DNA TGTGCCAGCAGTTACGGGACAGGGGTTCGAGAGACCCAGTACTTC. Its protein product is CASSYGTGVRETQYF.

The rearrangement uses TRBV28 and TRBJ1-2; a possible D gene is TRBD1 (5 bases). This CDR3 spans 16 amino acids. Germline values: CDR1 MDHEN, CDR2 SYDVKM. V was trimmed by 5 bases and J by 7 bases, leaving 23 bases between them. CDR3 coding DNA: TGTGCCAGCAGTCCAGATCTCGATGGCAGGGCTGGTGGCTACACCTTC. Protein product: CASSPDLDGRAGGYTF.